Each of the 7 T cell receptor beta chains below was sequenced from the same sample in a study of blood T cell repertoires in COVID-19 (TCRdb year 2020). Libraries came from the immunoSEQ multiplex PCR assay. Held by TCRdb, this immuneACCESS table contains in-frame sequences only and omits some clones. Under half of the omission traces to an unresolved V gene where checked; the cause of the rest is unknown. Present in this sample are tens of thousands of clones, nearly 90% of which were seen just once. Of the sample, less than 30% falls within the top ten clones. The source material was peripheral blood. The receptors were gathered from a man in his 60s with active or convalescent COVID-19.

The rearrangement links TRBV19 to TRBJ2-5; 7 bases are a match to TRBD2. Germline CDR1 and CDR2: LNHDA and SQIVND (reference sequence). After removal of 3 bases from V and 4 bases from J, the junction contained 2 bases not matched to a gene. The CDR3 totals 13 residues. The CDR3 DNA reads TGTGCCAGTAGTATCACGGGAGGAGAGACCCAGTACTTC. Protein: CASSITGGETQYF. The complete variable domain, with remaining parts taken from reference TRBV19 and TRBJ2-5, reads DGGITQSPKYLFRKEGQNVTLSCEQNLNHDAMYWYRQDPGQGLRLIYYSQIVNDFQKGDIAEGYSVSREKKESFPLTVTSAQKNPTAFYLCASSITGGETQYFGPGTRLLVL.

Comments on this clone: This CDR3 is also generated by other DNA sequences in the sample. This rearrangement joins TRBV5-6 to TRBJ2-4; D may be TRBD2 (6 bases). Germline V gene sequence: CDR1 SGHDT, CDR2 YYEEEE. CDR3 size: 17 residues. V lost 4 bases and J 0 bases, leaving 17 bases between the germline ends. The CDR3, as DNA: TGTGCCAGCAGCCTCAGGACGGGTAGCGGAGCCAAAAACATTCAGTACTTC. Protein sequence: CASSLRTGSGAKNIQYF.

The chain combines TRBV9 with TRBJ2-5; the match to TRBD2 covers 7 bases. Germline V CDR1 and CDR2: SGDLS, YYNGEE. The CDR3 consists of 17 residues. V shed 0 bases and J 2 bases; nucleotides not matched to a gene: 10. As DNA, the CDR3 is TGTGCCAGCAGCGTAGGACCTGGGGGGGAACTACAAGAGACCCAGTACTTC. This gives the protein CASSVGPGGELQETQYF.

This clone was seen a handful of times. The J gene is TRBJ2-1, the V gene TRBV4-1; 8 bases map to TRBD2. Germline-derived CDR1 and CDR2 are MGHRA and YSYEKL. The ends lost 8 bases at V and 8 bases at J; junction bases unmatched: 11. The CDR3 extends over 14 amino acids. The CDR3 DNA follows: TGCGCCAGCTCTAGCGGGCCCGGGGGGGATGAGCAGTTCTTC. Translated, it gives CASSSGPGGDEQFF.

The rearrangement joins TRBV6-1 to TRBJ2-1; 10 positions match TRBD2. Germline CDR1 reads MNHNS; CDR2 reads SASEGT. This CDR3 is 24 amino acids long. The V and J ends lost 2 bases and 5 bases, in that order; junction bases with no gene match: 30. The CDR3 loop is CASSESGSRLAGLLQTKKNNEQFF. The CDR3, as DNA: TGTGCCAGCAGTGAATCCGGAAGCCGACTAGCGGGCCTTCTACAAACAAAGAAAAACAATGAGCAGTTCTTC.

The chain carries TRBV6-5 and TRBJ1-6; D possibly corresponds to TRBD1 (5 bases). Germline-derived CDR1 and CDR2 are MNHEY and SVGAGI. The CDR3 contains 15 residues. V was clipped by 5 bases and J by 5 bases, with 13 bases between them. This CDR3 is CASSRSPGDNSPLHF. As DNA, the CDR3 is TGTGCCAGCAGTCGCTCCCCGGGGGATAATTCACCCCTCCACTTT.

The V and J genes are TRBV29-1 and TRBJ2-7; 7 bases align to TRBD1. This CDR3 has 14 amino acids. V lost 6 bases and J lost 9; bases outside the gene matches: 17. CDR1 is SQVTM and CDR2 is ANQGSEA in the germline V gene. CDR3 nucleotides: TGCAGCGTCTCGTCCGGGACAGCGAAAGTTGGGCAGTACTTC. Protein product: CSVSSGTAKVGQYF.